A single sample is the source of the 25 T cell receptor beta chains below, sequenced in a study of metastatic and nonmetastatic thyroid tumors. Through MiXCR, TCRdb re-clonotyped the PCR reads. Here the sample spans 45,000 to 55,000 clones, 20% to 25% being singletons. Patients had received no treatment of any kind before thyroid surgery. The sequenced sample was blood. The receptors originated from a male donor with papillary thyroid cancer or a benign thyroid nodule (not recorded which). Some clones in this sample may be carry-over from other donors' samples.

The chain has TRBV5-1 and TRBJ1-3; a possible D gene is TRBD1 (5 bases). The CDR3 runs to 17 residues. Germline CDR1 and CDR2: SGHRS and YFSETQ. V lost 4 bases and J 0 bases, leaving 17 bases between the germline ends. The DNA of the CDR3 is TGCGCCAGCAGCCGCGACCCGACAAGGGGCTCTGGAAACACCATATATTTT. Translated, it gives CASSRDPTRGSGNTIYF.

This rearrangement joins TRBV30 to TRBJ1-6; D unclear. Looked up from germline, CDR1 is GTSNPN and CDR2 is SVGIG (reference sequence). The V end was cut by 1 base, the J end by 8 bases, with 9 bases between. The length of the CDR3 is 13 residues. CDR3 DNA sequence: TGTGCCTGGAGTGACAACTCCTATTCACCCCTCCACTTT. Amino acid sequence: CAWSDNSYSPLHF. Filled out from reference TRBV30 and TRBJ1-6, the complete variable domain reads SQTIHQWPATLVQPVGSPLSLECTVEGTSNPNLYWYRQAAGRGLQLLFYSVGIGQISSEVPQNLSASRPQDRQFILSSKKLLLSDSGFYLCAWSDNSYSPLHFGNGTRLTVT.

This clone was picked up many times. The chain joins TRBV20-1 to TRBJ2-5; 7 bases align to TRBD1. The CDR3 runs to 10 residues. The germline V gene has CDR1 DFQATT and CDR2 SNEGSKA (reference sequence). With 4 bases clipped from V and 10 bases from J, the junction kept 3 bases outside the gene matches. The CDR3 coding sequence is TGCAGTGCTATCAGGGACAGCCAGTACTTC. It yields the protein CSAIRDSQYF.

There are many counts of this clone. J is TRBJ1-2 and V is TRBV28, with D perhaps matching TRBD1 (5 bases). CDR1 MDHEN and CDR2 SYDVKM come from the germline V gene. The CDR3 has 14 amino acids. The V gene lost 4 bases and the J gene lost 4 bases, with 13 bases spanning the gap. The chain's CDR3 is CASSSSGTSYGYTF. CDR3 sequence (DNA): TGTGCCAGCAGTTCATCCGGGACGAGCTATGGCTACACCTTC.

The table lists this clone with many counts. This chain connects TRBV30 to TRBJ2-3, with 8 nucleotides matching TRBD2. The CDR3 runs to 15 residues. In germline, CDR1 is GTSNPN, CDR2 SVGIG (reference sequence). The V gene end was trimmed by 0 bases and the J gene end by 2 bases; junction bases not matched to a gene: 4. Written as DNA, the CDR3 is TGTGCCTGGAGTGTGGATAGCGGGACCACAGATACGCAGTATTTT. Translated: CAWSVDSGTTDTQYF. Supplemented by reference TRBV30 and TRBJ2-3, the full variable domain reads SQTIHQWPATLVQPVGSPLSLECTVEGTSNPNLYWYRQAAGRGLQLLFYSVGIGQISSEVPQNLSASRPQDRQFILSSKKLLLSDSGFYLCAWSVDSGTTDTQYFGPGTRLTVL.

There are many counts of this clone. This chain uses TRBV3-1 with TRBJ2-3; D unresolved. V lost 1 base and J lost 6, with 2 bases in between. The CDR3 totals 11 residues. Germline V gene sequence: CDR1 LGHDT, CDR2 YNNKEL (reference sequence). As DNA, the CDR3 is TGTGCCAGCAGCCAAGCGGATACGCAGTATTTT. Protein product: CASSQADTQYF.

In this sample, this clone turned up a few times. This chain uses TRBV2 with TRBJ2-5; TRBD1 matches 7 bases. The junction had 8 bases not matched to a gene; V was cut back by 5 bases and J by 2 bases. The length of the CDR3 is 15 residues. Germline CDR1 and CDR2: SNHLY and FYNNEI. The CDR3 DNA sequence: TGTGCCAGCAGTCCGTCAGGGGGAGAGCAAGAGACCCAGTACTTC. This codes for CASSPSGGEQETQYF.

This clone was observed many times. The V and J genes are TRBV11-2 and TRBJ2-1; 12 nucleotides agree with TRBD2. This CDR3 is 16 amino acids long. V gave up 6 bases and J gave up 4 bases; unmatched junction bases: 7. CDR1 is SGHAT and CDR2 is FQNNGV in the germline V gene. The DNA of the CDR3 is TGTGCCAGCAGGGAGGGGGGACTAGCGGGTTACAATGAGCAGTTCTTC. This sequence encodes CASREGGLAGYNEQFF. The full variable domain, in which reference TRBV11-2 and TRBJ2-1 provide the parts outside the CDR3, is EAGVAQSPRYKIIEKRQSVAFWCNPISGHATLYWYQQILGQGPKLLIQFQNNGVVDDSQLPKDRFSAERLKGVDSTLKIQPAKLEDSAVYLCASREGGLAGYNEQFFGPGTRLTVL.

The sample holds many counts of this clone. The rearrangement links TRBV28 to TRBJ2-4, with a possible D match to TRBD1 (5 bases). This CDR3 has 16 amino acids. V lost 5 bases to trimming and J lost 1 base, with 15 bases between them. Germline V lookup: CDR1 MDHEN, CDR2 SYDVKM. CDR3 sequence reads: CASSLVPTVAKNIQYF. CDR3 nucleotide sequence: TGTGCCAGCAGTCTCGTACCGACAGTGGCCAAAAACATTCAGTACTTC.

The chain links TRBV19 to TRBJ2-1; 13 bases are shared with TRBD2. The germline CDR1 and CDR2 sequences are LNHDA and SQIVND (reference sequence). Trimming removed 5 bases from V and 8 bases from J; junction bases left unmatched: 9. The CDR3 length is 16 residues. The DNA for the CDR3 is TGTGCCAGTAGTCCACCGGGACTAGCGGGATTTCATGAGCAGTTCTTC. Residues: CASSPPGLAGFHEQFF.

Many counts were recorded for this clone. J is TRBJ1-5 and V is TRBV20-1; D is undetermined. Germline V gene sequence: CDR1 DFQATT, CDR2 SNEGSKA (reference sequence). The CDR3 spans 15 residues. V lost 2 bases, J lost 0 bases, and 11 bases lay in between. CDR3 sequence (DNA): TGCAGTGCTAGATATCGACCGGGTAGCAATCAGCCCCAGCATTTT. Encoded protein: CSARYRPGSNQPQHF.

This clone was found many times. The CDR3 DNA sequence: TGTGCCAGCACCAGGCGGGGGAGTTCCCAAGAGACCCAGTACTTC. Translated, it gives CASTRRGSSQETQYF. This chain connects TRBV7-2 to TRBJ2-5; the match to TRBD2 covers 7 bases. Germline V gene data show CDR1 as SGHTA and CDR2 as FQGNSA. V shed 7 bases, J shed 1 base, and the junction held 9 bases outside the gene matches. This CDR3 has 15 residues.

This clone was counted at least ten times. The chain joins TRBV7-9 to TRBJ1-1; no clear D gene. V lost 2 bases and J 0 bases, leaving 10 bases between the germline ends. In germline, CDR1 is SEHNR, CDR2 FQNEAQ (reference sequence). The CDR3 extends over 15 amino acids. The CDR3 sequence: CASSLRQSMNTEAFF. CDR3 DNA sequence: TGTGCCAGCAGCTTAAGGCAAAGCATGAACACTGAAGCTTTCTTT.

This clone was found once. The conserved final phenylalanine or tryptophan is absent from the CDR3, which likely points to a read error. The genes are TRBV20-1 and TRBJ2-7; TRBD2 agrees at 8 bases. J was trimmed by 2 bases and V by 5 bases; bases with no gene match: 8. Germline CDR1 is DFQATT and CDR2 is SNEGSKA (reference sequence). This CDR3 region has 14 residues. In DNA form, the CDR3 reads TGCAGTGCTCCCCGAGCGGGAGAAGCCTACGAGCAGTACTTA. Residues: CSAPRAGEAYEQYL.

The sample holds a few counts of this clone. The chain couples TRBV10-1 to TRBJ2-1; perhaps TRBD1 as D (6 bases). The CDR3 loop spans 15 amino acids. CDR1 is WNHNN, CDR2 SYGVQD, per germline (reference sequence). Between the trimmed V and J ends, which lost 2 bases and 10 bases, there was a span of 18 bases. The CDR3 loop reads CASSEGVSRGGEQFF. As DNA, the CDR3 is TGCGCCAGCAGTGAGGGGGTATCCAGGGGTGGGGAGCAGTTCTTC.

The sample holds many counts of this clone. The CDR3 loop is CASSGLGGEQFF. CDR3 nucleotides: TGTGCCAGCAGCGGTCTAGGGGGGGAGCAGTTCTTC. This chain links TRBV3-1 with TRBJ2-1, with D perhaps matching TRBD1 or TRBD2 (6 bases each). The CDR3 has 12 amino acids. Germline values: CDR1 LGHDT, CDR2 YNNKEL (reference sequence). V lost 5 bases, J lost 10 bases, and 12 bases lay in between.

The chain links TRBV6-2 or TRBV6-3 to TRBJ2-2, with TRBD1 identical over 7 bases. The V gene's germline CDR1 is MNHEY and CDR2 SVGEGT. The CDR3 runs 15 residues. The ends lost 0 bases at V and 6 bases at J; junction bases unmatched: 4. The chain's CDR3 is CASSYSIGGSGELFF. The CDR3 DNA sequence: TGTGCCAGCAGTTACTCGATAGGGGGCTCCGGGGAGCTGTTTTTT.

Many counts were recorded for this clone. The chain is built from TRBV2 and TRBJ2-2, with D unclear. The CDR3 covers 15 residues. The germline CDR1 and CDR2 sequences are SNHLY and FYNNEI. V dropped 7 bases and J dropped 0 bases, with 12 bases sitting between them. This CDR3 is CASKPLRANTGELFF. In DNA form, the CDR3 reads TGTGCCAGCAAACCCCTACGGGCGAACACCGGGGAGCTGTTTTTT.

DNA for the CDR3: TGTGCCACCAGTGATGCAGGGACTGAAGCTTTCTTT. Translating gives CATSDAGTEAFF. The chain uses TRBV24-1 and TRBJ1-1; possibly TRBD1 for D (5 bases). The CDR3 has 12 residues. Trimming removed 3 bases at V and 5 bases at J, with 6 bases between. The germline V gene has CDR1 KGHDR and CDR2 SFDVKD.

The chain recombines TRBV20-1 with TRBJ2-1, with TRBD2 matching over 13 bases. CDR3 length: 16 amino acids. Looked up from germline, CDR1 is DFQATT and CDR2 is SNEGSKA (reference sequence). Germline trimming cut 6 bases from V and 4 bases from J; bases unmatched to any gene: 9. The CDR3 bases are TGCAGTGCACCAAGGACTAGCGGGGGCCCATACAATGAGCAGTTCTTC. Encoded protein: CSAPRTSGGPYNEQFF.

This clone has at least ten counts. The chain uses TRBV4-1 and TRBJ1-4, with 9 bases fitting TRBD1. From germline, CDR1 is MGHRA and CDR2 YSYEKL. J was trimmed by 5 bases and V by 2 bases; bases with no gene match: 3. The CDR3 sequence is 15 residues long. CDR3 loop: CASSQIQGANEKLFF. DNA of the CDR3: TGCGCCAGCAGCCAAATACAGGGGGCGAATGAAAAACTGTTTTTT.

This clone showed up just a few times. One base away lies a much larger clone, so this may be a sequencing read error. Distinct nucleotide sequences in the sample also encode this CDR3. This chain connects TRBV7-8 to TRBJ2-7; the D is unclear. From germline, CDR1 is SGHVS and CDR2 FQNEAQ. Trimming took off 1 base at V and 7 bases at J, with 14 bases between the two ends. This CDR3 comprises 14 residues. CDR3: CASSLVRLTGEQYF. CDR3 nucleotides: TGTGCCAGCAGCTTAGTTAGATTAACTGGGGAGCAGTACTTC.

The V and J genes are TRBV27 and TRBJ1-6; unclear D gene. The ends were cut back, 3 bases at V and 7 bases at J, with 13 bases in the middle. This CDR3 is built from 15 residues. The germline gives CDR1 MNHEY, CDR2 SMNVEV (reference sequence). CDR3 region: CASSFWGGWNSPLHF. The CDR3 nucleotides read TGTGCCAGCAGTTTCTGGGGTGGTTGGAATTCACCCCTCCACTTT.

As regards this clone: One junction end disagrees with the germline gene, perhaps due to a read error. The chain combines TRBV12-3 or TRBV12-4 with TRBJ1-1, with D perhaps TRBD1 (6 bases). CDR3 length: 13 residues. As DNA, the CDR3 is TGTGCCACCAGTTTAGGGGGGGTCACTGAAGCTTTCTTT. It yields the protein CATSLGGVTEAFF.

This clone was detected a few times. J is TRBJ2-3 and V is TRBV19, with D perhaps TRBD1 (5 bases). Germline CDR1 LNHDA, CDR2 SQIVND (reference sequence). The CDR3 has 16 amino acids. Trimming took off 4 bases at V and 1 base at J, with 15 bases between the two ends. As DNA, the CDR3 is TGTGCCAGTAGTAGGGTCAGGGATGGAGGCACAGATACGCAGTATTTT. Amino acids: CASSRVRDGGTDTQYF.